The 23 T cell receptor beta chains below come from one sample, sequenced in a study of blood T cell repertoires in COVID-19. Data came from immunoSEQ multiplex PCR; TCRdb stores just in-frame clones and leaves some out. The data contain 200,000 to 300,000 clones, roughly 83% of them seen just once; the ten biggest clones take up nearly 9%. The specimen was peripheral blood. These receptors were collected from a man of 80 years or more with acute or convalescent COVID-19.

V usage is TRBV6-5 and J usage is TRBJ1-1; 8 positions match TRBD1. Trimming at V came to 6 bases and at J to 1 base, leaving 4 bases not matched to a gene. This CDR3 has 14 residues. Germline V gene lookup returns CDR1 MNHEY and CDR2 SVGAGI. CDR3 protein: CASRNTGGNTEAFF. CDR3 DNA: TGTGCCAGCAGGAACACAGGGGGGAACACTGAAGCTTTCTTT.

The chain couples TRBV7-2 to TRBJ1-4, with TRBD1 matching 7 bases. This CDR3 has 13 residues. The J segment lost 7 bases and the V segment lost 2 bases, leaving 1 base of the junction unmatched. The germline gives CDR1 SGHTA, CDR2 FQGNSA. CDR3 amino acids: CASSLYRGEKLFF. CDR3 nucleotides: TGTGCCAGCAGCTTATACAGGGGTGAAAAACTGTTTTTT.

This clone has just one count. This rearrangement joins TRBV30 to TRBJ1-1, with D maybe TRBD1 (5 bases). Trimming pared 1 base from V and 7 bases from J, leaving 13 bases between. Germline V gene data show CDR1 as GTSNPN and CDR2 as SVGIG (reference sequence). The CDR3 covers 13 residues. This CDR3 is CAWSEGWGGEAFF. The CDR3 coding sequence is TGTGCCTGGAGTGAGGGCTGGGGCGGTGAAGCTTTCTTT. Supplemented by reference TRBV30 and TRBJ1-1, the full variable domain reads SQTIHQWPATLVQPVGSPLSLECTVEGTSNPNLYWYRQAAGRGLQLLFYSVGIGQISSEVPQNLSASRPQDRQFILSSKKLLLSDSGFYLCAWSEGWGGEAFFGQGTRLTVV.

The CDR3 DNA reads as TGTGCCAGCAGTTTAGCCGCTAACCGAAACACTGAAGCTTTCTTT. This gives the protein CASSLAANRNTEAFF. The chain employs TRBV28 and TRBJ1-1, with D uncertain. Germline CDR1 reads MDHEN; CDR2 reads SYDVKM. The CDR3 spans 15 residues. Trimming left V 2 bases short and J 2 bases short, with 12 bases between. The whole variable domain, filled in from reference TRBV28 and TRBJ1-1, reads DVKVTQSSRYLVKRTGEKVFLECVQDMDHENMFWYRQDPGLGLRLIYFSYDVKMKEKGDIPEGYSVSREKKERFSLILESASTNQTSMYLCASSLAANRNTEAFFGQGTRLTVV.

This chain uses TRBV5-1 with TRBJ2-5; 7 positions agree with TRBD1. The CDR3 extends over 16 amino acids. CDR1 SGHRS and CDR2 YFSETQ come from the germline V gene. With 0 bases clipped from V and 1 base from J, the junction kept 6 bases outside the gene matches. CDR3 amino acids: CASSLGISGGQETQYF. The DNA for the CDR3 is TGCGCCAGCAGCTTGGGTATTTCAGGGGGCCAAGAGACCCAGTACTTC.

The table lists this clone with a few counts. V and J are TRBV2 and TRBJ1-6; D not resolved. This CDR3 contains 14 residues. The germline gives CDR1 SNHLY, CDR2 FYNNEI. Trimming took off 6 bases at V and 7 bases at J, with 13 bases between the two ends. CDR3 in DNA: TGTGCCAGCAGCGTGCCAAGGAGGAATTCACCCCTCCACTTT. Translation gives CASSVPRRNSPLHF.

The V call is TRBV19, the J call TRBJ2-3; TRBD2 matches at 13 bases. Germline CDR1 LNHDA, CDR2 SQIVND (reference sequence). This CDR3 has 17 amino acids. V dropped 4 bases and J dropped 0; count of bases not matched to a gene: 4. The CDR3 reads CASSRTSGRPSTDTQYF. The CDR3 region has the DNA TGTGCCAGTAGTAGGACTAGCGGGAGACCCAGCACAGATACGCAGTATTTT. The full variable domain, rest sourced from reference TRBV19 and TRBJ2-3, is DGGITQSPKYLFRKEGQNVTLSCEQNLNHDAMYWYRQDPGQGLRLIYYSQIVNDFQKGDIAEGYSVSREKKESFPLTVTSAQKNPTAFYLCASSRTSGRPSTDTQYFGPGTRLTVL.

The chain recombines TRBV10-3 with TRBJ2-3; 11 bases map to TRBD2. The germline gives CDR1 ENHRY, CDR2 SYGVKD. This CDR3 region has 15 residues. Losses at the gene ends were 3 bases for V and 4 bases for J; bases not matched to a gene: 3. The CDR3 loop reads CAISEGGLAADTQYF. DNA for the CDR3: TGTGCCATCAGTGAAGGGGGACTAGCGGCAGATACGCAGTATTTT.

The chain uses TRBV3-1 (or the pseudogene TRBV3-2) and TRBJ1-1; D unresolved. Trimming stripped 2 bases from V and 0 bases from J, with 7 bases between. The CDR3 length is 14 residues. Germline CDR1 and CDR2: LGHDT and YNNKEL (reference sequence). The CDR3 spells CASSQPGMNTEAFF. The CDR3 DNA is TGTGCCAGCAGCCAACCGGGGATGAACACTGAAGCTTTCTTT.

V gene TRBV10-1 combines with J gene TRBJ2-2, with 10 positions matching TRBD1. This CDR3 spans 17 amino acids. Looked up from germline, CDR1 is WNHNN and CDR2 is SYGVQD (reference sequence). J was trimmed by 0 bases and V by 4 bases; bases with no gene match: 5. In nucleotides, the CDR3 is TGCGCCAGCAGTGGTCCGGGACAGGGGACGAACACCGGGGAGCTGTTTTTT. Translating it yields CASSGPGQGTNTGELFF.

The genes are TRBV6-6 and TRBJ2-7, with a possible D match to TRBD1 (6 bases). In germline, CDR1 is MNHNY, CDR2 SVGAGI (reference sequence). This CDR3 has 14 residues. Trimming left V 6 bases short and J 6 bases short, with 18 bases between. Here the CDR3 DNA reads TGTGCCAGCAGCAGAATACAGGGACGGACCGAGCAGTACTTC. It yields the protein CASSRIQGRTEQYF.

The rearrangement links TRBV6-5 to TRBJ1-5, with 8 bases fitting TRBD1. J was trimmed by 1 base and V by 6 bases; bases with no gene match: 5. Germline V gene data show CDR1 as MNHEY and CDR2 as SVGAGI. CDR3 length: 15 amino acids. CDR3 in amino acids: CASREDRASNQPQHF. DNA of the CDR3: TGTGCCAGCAGGGAGGACAGGGCGAGCAATCAGCCCCAGCATTTT.

The V call is TRBV24-1, the J call TRBJ2-2; 7 bases fit TRBD1. CDR1 and CDR2 from the germline V gene are KGHDR and SFDVKD. CDR3 length equals 17 residues. Losses at the gene ends were 0 bases for V and 6 bases for J; bases not matched to a gene: 9. As DNA, the CDR3 is TGTGCCACCAGTGATTTGAACAGGGGCTTTAACGCCGGGGAGCTGTTTTTT. Protein sequence: CATSDLNRGFNAGELFF.

This chain connects TRBV30 to TRBJ2-7; 7 nucleotides match TRBD1. Germline CDR1 and CDR2: GTSNPN and SVGIG (reference sequence). This CDR3 contains 14 residues. V lost 3 bases, J lost 1 base, and 6 bases stayed unmatched. CDR3 region: CAWRGRGQSYEQYF. The CDR3, as DNA: TGTGCCTGGAGAGGCCGGGGACAGTCCTACGAGCAGTACTTC.

The J gene is TRBJ2-7, the V gene TRBV28; TRBD1 might be the D (7 bases). The CDR3 runs to 15 residues. Germline CDR1 MDHEN, CDR2 SYDVKM. The V and J ends lost 7 bases and 0 bases respectively, with 16 bases between them. The CDR3 loop reads CASMTRGTASYEQYF. DNA for the CDR3: TGTGCCAGCATGACCCGCGGGACAGCCTCCTACGAGCAGTACTTC.

The chain couples TRBV3-1 (or the pseudogene TRBV3-2) to TRBJ1-5, with D uncertain. The germline gives CDR1 LGHDT, CDR2 YNNKEL (reference sequence). This CDR3 spans 12 amino acids. Trimming stripped 2 bases from V and 9 bases from J, with 8 bases between. CDR3 loop: CASSQPPGPQHF. As DNA, the CDR3 is TGTGCCAGCAGCCAACCACCGGGGCCCCAGCATTTT.

This rearrangement joins TRBV5-1 to TRBJ2-1, with 7 positions matching TRBD2. CDR1 is SGHRS, CDR2 YFSETQ, per germline. CDR3 length: 11 residues. Trimming removed 4 bases from V and 12 bases from J; junction bases left unmatched: 4. The CDR3 region has the DNA TGCGCCAGCAGCCTGGAGCGGGGGCAGTTCTTC. Its protein product is CASSLERGQFF. Together with reference TRBV5-1 and TRBJ2-1, the CDR3 gives the full variable domain: KAGVTQTPRYLIKTRGQQVTLSCSPISGHRSVSWYQQTPGQGLQFLFEYFSETQRNKGNFPGRFSGRQFSNSRSEMNVSTLELGDSALYLCASSLERGQFFGPGTRLTVL.

This clone was counted once. The chain links TRBV25-1 to TRBJ1-4; 7 positions agree with TRBD1. The CDR3 length is 14 residues. The V gene's germline CDR1 is MGHDK and CDR2 SYGVNS. V lost 5 bases and J lost 7; bases outside the gene matches: 7. In DNA form, the CDR3 reads TGTGCCAGCAGTCCCGGGACAGTTCGTGAAAAACTGTTTTTT. Translated, it gives CASSPGTVREKLFF.

This chain links TRBV24-1 with TRBJ1-2; 9 bases match TRBD1. V lost 4 bases and J lost 5; bases outside the gene matches: 7. The length of the CDR3 is 15 residues. The germline V gene has CDR1 KGHDR and CDR2 SFDVKD. CDR3 amino acids: CATSDPGQGKYGYTF. The CDR3 bases are TGTGCCACCAGTGACCCCGGACAGGGGAAGTATGGCTACACCTTC.

The chain is built from TRBV3-1 (or the pseudogene TRBV3-2) and TRBJ1-5; the D gene is possibly TRBD1 (5 bases). Deletions cut 1 base from V and 6 bases from J, with 10 bases between. The CDR3 sequence is 14 residues long. The germline CDR1 and CDR2 sequences are LGHDT and YNNKEL (reference sequence). CDR3: CASSQGGFGQPQHF. CDR3 in DNA: TGTGCCAGCAGCCAAGGGGGCTTCGGTCAGCCCCAGCATTTT.

The V gene is TRBV5-1, the J gene TRBJ2-7, with TRBD1 matching 7 bases. CDR3 length: 15 amino acids. Losses at the gene ends were 4 bases for V and 1 base for J; bases not matched to a gene: 8. The germline gives CDR1 SGHRS, CDR2 YFSETQ. The CDR3 DNA is TGCGCCAGCAGCATCATCCCGGGACAGTCCTACGAGCAGTACTTC. It specifies CASSIIPGQSYEQYF.

This chain uses TRBV5-5 with TRBJ2-1; D gene uncertain. The germline V and J ends were trimmed by 4 bases and 6 bases, with 17 bases remaining between them. CDR1 and CDR2 from the germline V gene are SGHKS and YYEKEE (reference sequence). CDR3 length: 15 residues. This CDR3 is CASSPLRLGSNEQFF. As DNA, the CDR3 is TGTGCCAGCAGCCCTCTTCGCCTAGGTAGCAATGAGCAGTTCTTC.

The CDR3 DNA reads as TGTGCCAGCAGCTCCTTGGACAGGACAGCTTTCTTT. This gives the protein CASSSLDRTAFF. This chain connects TRBV5-5 to TRBJ1-1, with 7 nucleotides matching TRBD1. Germline CDR1 is SGHKS and CDR2 is YYEKEE (reference sequence). The CDR3 is 12 residues long. V shed 3 bases and J 10 bases; nucleotides not matched to a gene: 6.